A single sample is the source of the 29 T cell receptor beta chains below, sequenced in a study of PD-1 blockade in classical Hodgkin lymphoma. Repertoires were generated with immunoSEQ multiplex PCR, while TCRdb's copy carries only in-frame clones and drops some. Of almost 8,500 clones in the sample, around 84% are singletons; the top ten hold roughly a quarter. This sample's time point: cycle 4 day 1 (C4D1), after more than five weeks of nivolumab. Relapse after autologous stem cell transplantation occurred in every patient, and brentuximab vedotin exposure varied. Magnetic depletion of non-target cells from thawed PBMCs yielded purified CD8+ T cells. This specimen was CD8+ T cells from blood, taken before the fourth cycle of nivolumab. These receptors were collected from a human donor with classical Hodgkin lymphoma.

The chain has TRBV6-5 and TRBJ2-6, with D hard to call. CDR1 and CDR2 (germline): MNHEY, SVGAGI. CDR3 length equals 15 residues. The V end lost 2 bases, the J end lost 0 bases, and 5 bases lay between the germline ends. The CDR3 sequence is CASSYGSSGANVLTF. In DNA, the CDR3 is TGTGCCAGCAGTTACGGCAGCTCTGGGGCCAACGTCCTGACTTTC.

The J gene is TRBJ1-1, the V gene TRBV29-1; D may be TRBD1 (5 bases). Germline V gene sequence: CDR1 SQVTM, CDR2 ANQGSEA. The CDR3 spans 13 residues. V gave up 6 bases and J gave up 5 bases, with 16 bases separating them. The CDR3 coding sequence is TGCAGCGTGCCCCTCGGGGGGGAGACTGAAGCTTTCTTT. This encodes CSVPLGGETEAFF.

The rearrangement links TRBV4-1 to TRBJ2-3, with TRBD2 as a possible D gene (6 bases). V was pared by 5 bases and J by 2 bases, with 14 bases between. CDR1 and CDR2 (germline): MGHRA, YSYEKL. The CDR3 runs 15 residues. CDR3 residues: CASSGPGLITDTQYF. CDR3 bases: TGCGCCAGCAGCGGACCGGGACTCATCACAGATACGCAGTATTTT.

V is TRBV5-1 and J is TRBJ2-1; 9 bases line up with TRBD2. Trimming removed 1 base from V and 7 bases from J; junction bases left unmatched: 3. The CDR3 totals 14 residues. Germline V gene sequence: CDR1 SGHRS, CDR2 YFSETQ. DNA of the CDR3: TGCGCCAGCAGCTTGTCTAGCGGGGTTAATGAGCAGTTCTTC. Translating gives CASSLSSGVNEQFF.

The chain is built from TRBV28 and TRBJ1-4; the D gene is possibly TRBD1 (5 bases). Germline V gene lookup returns CDR1 MDHEN and CDR2 SYDVKM. This CDR3 contains 16 residues. Trimming shortened V by 5 bases and J by 5 bases, and 18 bases separated the two germline ends. CDR3 bases: TGTGCCAGCAGTACAAAACTCCAGGGCCCCAATGAAAAACTGTTTTTT. This sequence encodes CASSTKLQGPNEKLFF.

The rearrangement uses TRBV6-1 and TRBJ2-7, with TRBD2 as a possible D gene (6 bases). The CDR3 spans 13 residues. V was shortened by 1 base and J by 5 bases, with 9 bases between the two germline ends. The V gene's germline CDR1 is MNHNS and CDR2 SASEGT. The CDR3 reads CASSEVGGDEQYF. CDR3 sequence (DNA): TGTGCCAGCAGTGAAGTAGGAGGGGACGAGCAGTACTTC.

This clone came up a few times. V gene TRBV7-8 combines with J gene TRBJ1-2; D not resolved. The CDR3 length is 12 residues. Germline lookup yields CDR1 SGHVS and CDR2 FQNEAQ. Trimming pared 2 bases from V and 5 bases from J, leaving 6 bases between. The CDR3: CASSLQGYGYTF. In nucleotides, the CDR3 is TGTGCCAGCAGCTTACAAGGATATGGCTACACCTTC.

The V call is TRBV9, the J call TRBJ1-5, with D possibly being TRBD1 (6 bases). CDR1 is SGDLS, CDR2 YYNGEE, per germline. Trimming cost V 0 bases and J 4 bases, with 8 bases left between them. CDR3 length: 14 amino acids. The CDR3 DNA follows: TGTGCCAGCAGCGTAGGGACAGTGAATCAGCCCCAGCATTTT. Its translation: CASSVGTVNQPQHF. The entire variable domain, with the rest obtained from reference TRBV9 and TRBJ1-5, is as follows: DSGVTQTPKHLITATGQRVTLRCSPRSGDLSVYWYQQSLDQGLQFLIQYYNGEERAKGNILERFSAQQFPDLHSELNLSSLELGDSALYFCASSVGTVNQPQHFGDGTRLSIL.

This clone has a single count. The chain carries TRBV2 and TRBJ2-3; D is unresolved. With 8 bases removed from V and 2 bases from J, the gap between germline ends came to 11 bases. Germline CDR1 reads SNHLY; CDR2 reads FYNNEI. This CDR3 has 13 amino acids. The CDR3 coding sequence is TGTGCCAGCTTGAATCCCCCCACAGATACGCAGTATTTT. It specifies CASLNPPTDTQYF. Complete variable domain (other parts from reference TRBV2 and TRBJ2-3): EPEVTQTPSHQVTQMGQEVILRCVPISNHLYFYWYRQILGQKVEFLVSFYNNEISEKSEIFDDQFSVERPDGSNFTLKIRSTKLEDSAMYFCASLNPPTDTQYFGPGTRLTVL.

CDR3 coding DNA: TGTGCCAGCAGTTTATATAGCGGGGAAGAGACCCAGTACTTC. Protein product: CASSLYSGEETQYF. The chain recombines TRBV6-5 with TRBJ2-5; 8 bases match TRBD2. Losses at the gene ends were 4 bases for V and 3 bases for J; bases not matched to a gene: 4. This CDR3 is built from 14 residues. Per germline, CDR1 MNHEY and CDR2 SVGAGI.

V is TRBV30 and J is TRBJ1-2; D is uncertain. Trimming stripped 2 bases from V and 4 bases from J, with 8 bases between. CDR1 is GTSNPN and CDR2 is SVGIG in the germline V gene (reference sequence). The CDR3 sequence is 12 residues long. The CDR3, as DNA: TGTGCCTGGAGTCCCGTGGCCTATGGCTACACCTTC. This gives the protein CAWSPVAYGYTF.

In DNA, the CDR3 is TGTGCCAGCAGTTACTCGTCCAACACTGAAGCTTTCTTT. It yields the protein CASSYSSNTEAFF. The rearrangement links TRBV6-6 to TRBJ1-1, with unresolved D. V lost 0 bases and J 2 bases, leaving 4 bases between the germline ends. CDR1 is MNHNY, CDR2 SVGAGI, per germline (reference sequence). The CDR3 runs to 13 residues.

The chain is built from TRBV7-8 and TRBJ2-7, with 9 bases identical to TRBD2. The germline gives CDR1 SGHVS, CDR2 FQNEAQ. J was trimmed by 1 base and V by 2 bases; bases with no gene match: 3. The CDR3 spans 15 residues. The CDR3 here is CASSLRLAESYEQYF. The CDR3 DNA is TGTGCCAGCAGCTTACGACTAGCGGAGTCCTACGAGCAGTACTTC.

The chain couples TRBV27 to TRBJ1-5; D remains ambiguous. The CDR3 is made up of 14 amino acids. Per germline, CDR1 MNHEY and CDR2 SMNVEV (reference sequence). Trimming cost V 0 bases and J 2 bases, with 5 bases left between them. CDR3: CASSLSGGNQPQHF. The CDR3, as DNA: TGTGCCAGCAGTTTATCGGGAGGCAATCAGCCCCAGCATTTT.

This chain joins TRBV4-1 and TRBJ2-2; either TRBD1 or TRBD2 may fit D (5 bases each). CDR3 length: 16 residues. Germline CDR1 MGHRA, CDR2 YSYEKL. V lost 0 bases and J 1 base, leaving 9 bases between the germline ends. CDR3 amino acids: CASSQEGRMNTGELFF. CDR3 DNA: TGCGCCAGCAGCCAAGAGGGACGGATGAACACCGGGGAGCTGTTTTTT.

The V call is TRBV4-1, the J call TRBJ1-2; 7 nucleotides align to TRBD1. The CDR3 contains 13 residues. Trimming removed 6 bases from V and 3 bases from J; junction bases left unmatched: 4. Germline assignment: CDR1 MGHRA and CDR2 YSYEKL. CDR3 coding DNA: TGCGCCAGCAGAGAAACAGGGGACTATGGCTACACCTTC. It yields the protein CASRETGDYGYTF.

This rearrangement joins TRBV6-1 to TRBJ2-3; D might be TRBD2 (6 bases). Germline values: CDR1 MNHNS, CDR2 SASEGT. CDR3 size: 13 residues. Trimming took 7 bases from V and 3 from J, leaving 11 bases between them. CDR3 nucleotides: TGTGCCAGCATCTCGGGGGTTACAGATACGCAGTATTTT. Its translation: CASISGVTDTQYF.

The chain employs TRBV7-9 and TRBJ1-1; 7 bases map to TRBD1. The germline CDR1 and CDR2 sequences are SEHNR and FQNEAQ (reference sequence). The CDR3 contains 15 residues. V lost 5 bases, J lost 2 bases, and 8 bases stayed unmatched. For the CDR3, the DNA is TGTGCCAGCAGCCCTCGGGACAGCTTTAACACTGAAGCTTTCTTT. This encodes CASSPRDSFNTEAFF.

The genes are TRBV6-5 and TRBJ2-5; no firm D call. The ends were cut back, 8 bases at V and 9 bases at J, with 16 bases in the middle. Germline-derived CDR1 and CDR2 are MNHEY and SVGAGI. This CDR3 is 12 amino acids long. In nucleotides, the CDR3 is TGTGCCAGCGGGATAGTAAGGATGGCCCAGTACTTC. Its translation is CASGIVRMAQYF.

This clone came up a few times. This chain links TRBV30 with TRBJ2-7; perhaps TRBD2 as D (6 bases). The V gene lost 0 bases and the J gene lost 4 bases, with 10 bases spanning the gap. CDR1 and CDR2 (germline): GTSNPN, SVGIG (reference sequence). The CDR3 contains 13 residues. The CDR3 sequence is CAWSVKSGYEQYF. CDR3 nucleotides: TGTGCCTGGAGTGTCAAGAGCGGGTACGAGCAGTACTTC.

This sequence joins TRBV5-1 and TRBJ1-2, with D hard to call. The CDR3 spans 15 residues. Trimming removed 0 bases at V and 4 bases at J, with 13 bases between. Germline CDR1 reads SGHRS; CDR2 reads YFSETQ. CDR3 in amino acids: CASSLETKRRYGYTF. DNA for the CDR3: TGCGCCAGCAGCTTGGAGACTAAAAGGCGCTATGGCTACACCTTC.

The chain combines TRBV18 with TRBJ1-3, with D maybe TRBD1 (5 bases). The germline V gene has CDR1 KGHSH and CDR2 LQKENI. This CDR3 contains 13 residues. Trimming stripped 5 bases from V and 5 bases from J, with 10 bases between. CDR3 nucleotides: TGTGCCAGCTCATCACGGGGGAGAAACACCATATATTTT. Translating gives CASSSRGRNTIYF.

This clone was seen a handful of times. V is TRBV6-5 and J is TRBJ1-2, with 8 nucleotides matching TRBD1. The J segment lost 4 bases and the V segment lost 5 bases, leaving 6 bases of the junction unmatched. The length of the CDR3 is 14 residues. Germline V CDR1 and CDR2: MNHEY, SVGAGI. The CDR3 reads CASSGRDRTYGYTF. The CDR3 DNA reads as TGTGCCAGCAGTGGACGGGACAGGACCTATGGCTACACCTTC.

V and J are TRBV7-2 and TRBJ2-7, with 11 bases lining up with TRBD1. CDR1 SGHTA and CDR2 FQGNSA come from the germline V gene. This CDR3 contains 17 residues. Unmatched junction bases numbered 10, after V lost 5 bases and J lost 1 base. The CDR3 sequence is CASSPFVGTGGSYEQYF. The CDR3 region has the DNA TGTGCCAGCAGCCCCTTCGTCGGGACAGGGGGTTCCTACGAGCAGTACTTC.

This chain joins TRBV15 and TRBJ2-7; TRBD1 might be the D (5 bases). CDR1 and CDR2 from the germline V gene are LNHNV and YYDKDF (reference sequence). CDR3 size: 12 residues. V lost 4 bases to trimming and J lost 5 bases, with 9 bases between them. CDR3 in amino acids: CATSTRQNEQYF. For the CDR3, the DNA is TGTGCCACCAGCACAAGACAGAACGAGCAGTACTTC.

J is TRBJ1-3 and V is TRBV7-5; the table's D call of TRBD1 was not tested on the DNA. TRBV7-5 is classified as a pseudogene. The CDR3 consists of 17 residues. CDR3 residues: CVRSWPPGQDSGNTIYF. The CDR3 DNA follows: TGTGTCAGAAGCTGGCCGCCGGGACAAGACTCTGGAAACACCATATATTTT.

This sequence joins TRBV9 and TRBJ1-1; 7 bases line up with TRBD1. Germline CDR1 SGDLS, CDR2 YYNGEE. The CDR3 length is 17 residues. V was clipped by 4 bases and J by 0 bases; unmatched bases: 12. The CDR3 region is CASSPETSGTVNTEAFF. The CDR3 nucleotides read TGTGCCAGCAGCCCCGAAACCTCCGGGACAGTGAACACTGAAGCTTTCTTT.

The chain employs TRBV7-9 and TRBJ2-5, with a weak D call TRBD2 (5 bases). This CDR3 region has 18 residues. Germline CDR1 SEHNR, CDR2 FQNEAQ (reference sequence). Deletions cut 2 bases from V and 5 bases from J, with 24 bases between. CDR3 sequence reads: CASSLNLEDLTEAETQYF. In DNA, the CDR3 is TGTGCCAGCAGCTTAAATCTCGAGGACTTAACCGAGGCGGAGACCCAGTACTTC. Variable domain in full (rest from reference TRBV7-9 and TRBJ2-5): DTGVSQNPRHKITKRGQNVTFRCDPISEHNRLYWYRQTLGQGPEFLTYFQNEAQLEKSRLLSDRFSAERPKGSFSTLEIQRTEQGDSAMYLCASSLNLEDLTEAETQYFGPGTRLLVL.

This chain connects TRBV11-2 to TRBJ2-7, with no clear D. The V end lost 0 bases, the J end lost 0 bases, and 15 bases lay between the germline ends. This CDR3 has 17 amino acids. From germline, CDR1 is SGHAT and CDR2 FQNNGV. This CDR3 is CASSLESGLTPSYEQYF. DNA for the CDR3: TGTGCCAGCAGCTTAGAGTCGGGTTTAACCCCCTCCTACGAGCAGTACTTC.